This TCR beta chain comes out of a study of graft-versus-host responses after intestinal transplantation. As for the study in general: All recipients were given anti-thymocyte globulin induction, and tacrolimus and steroids were then administered for 2 to 3 years.

Study-wide results and caveats: Early post-transplant HvG declines tracked with peak circulating GvH clone levels. Investigators detected GvH clones in recipient marrow, with some emerging earlier in ileum or blood.

A word on this clone: The antigen is unknown.

Here immunoSEQ multiplex PCR was the method, and the copy in TCRdb shows in-frame clones only, minus some. The sample shows roughly 69,000 clones, roughly 92% of them seen only once. Trimming removed 5 bases from V and 3 bases from J; junction bases left unmatched: 13. CDR1 and CDR2 (germline): SGHAT, FQNNGV. The CDR3 is 17 amino acids. Sequenced material: bone marrow, taken 734 days after intestinal transplantation. V gene TRBV11-2 combines with J gene TRBJ2-3; 8 bases align to TRBD2. This TCR was sampled from a human patient who received an intestinal transplant, so some T cells may come from the graft donor. The CDR3 nucleotides are TGTGCCAGCAGCCCCACCCCGGGACTAGTTATTACAGATACGCAGTATTTT. Translating it yields CASSPTPGLVITDTQYF.